The source of this T cell receptor (beta chain) is a study of neoadjuvant anti-PD-1 for oral cavity cancer. Background on the study: Patients without progression got a fourth dose around day 43. Regarding the study as a whole: Post-treatment tumors with larger preexisting clones showed more shrinkage.

Time point defined: after neoadjuvant nivolumab, at surgical resection. The CDR3 has 12 residues. CDR1 MNHNS and CDR2 SASEGT come from the germline V gene. Deletions cut 7 bases from V and 12 bases from J, with 16 bases between. Survey sequencing of tumors mostly used 4.8 ug DNA, two replicates. Some clones are missing from TCRdb's copy, which holds only in-frame ones; the method was immunoSEQ multiplex PCR. This repertoire shows 9,500 to 13,000 clones, 63% found once; its top ten account for approximately 7.8%. A remark on this clone: Its target is not known.

The gene calls are TRBV6-1 and TRBJ2-1; no reliable D call. This TCR came from a person aged 35-80 years with oral cavity squamous cell carcinoma. Sequenced here: tumor tissue, sampled after nivolumab (anti-PD-1) treatment. CDR3 sequence reads: CASTQAGLRQFF. CDR3 in DNA: TGTGCCAGCACTCAGGCCGGTTTGCGGCAGTTCTTC.